This T cell receptor beta chain derives from a study of beta chain features in type 1 diabetes. Study summary: Investigators examined around 110 million sorted cells across all samples. Study-wide points: The VDJ junctions of type 1 diabetes patients carried fewer insertions and more deletions. Moderately but significantly shorter TCRB CDR3s were found in Type 1 diabetes patients in all four CD4+ subsets.

Every bit of the isolated RNA underwent reverse transcription, so sequencing read expressed TCRB transcripts. Sequencing of naive, central memory and regulatory T cell samples gave an average of around 3.5 million reads. TCRdb's table, derived via immunoSEQ multiplex PCR, lists solely in-frame clones and lacks some. The sample carries 600,000 or so clones, 9.5% to 15% recorded once. This clone has more than one count but fewer than ten. Antigen unknown. One junction end disagrees with the germline gene, perhaps due to a read error. Per germline, CDR1 SEHNR and CDR2 FQNEAQ (reference sequence). This CDR3 has 14 amino acids.

The V and J genes are TRBV7-9 and TRBJ2-1, with 9 bases identical to TRBD2. The clonotype originates from a man aged 30 to 39 with type 1 diabetes. Sequencing used naive CD4+ T cells from blood. The CDR3, as DNA: TGTGCCAGCGGCTTAGGACTAGCGTCCAATGAGCAGTTCTTC. Amino acids: CASGLGLASNEQFF.